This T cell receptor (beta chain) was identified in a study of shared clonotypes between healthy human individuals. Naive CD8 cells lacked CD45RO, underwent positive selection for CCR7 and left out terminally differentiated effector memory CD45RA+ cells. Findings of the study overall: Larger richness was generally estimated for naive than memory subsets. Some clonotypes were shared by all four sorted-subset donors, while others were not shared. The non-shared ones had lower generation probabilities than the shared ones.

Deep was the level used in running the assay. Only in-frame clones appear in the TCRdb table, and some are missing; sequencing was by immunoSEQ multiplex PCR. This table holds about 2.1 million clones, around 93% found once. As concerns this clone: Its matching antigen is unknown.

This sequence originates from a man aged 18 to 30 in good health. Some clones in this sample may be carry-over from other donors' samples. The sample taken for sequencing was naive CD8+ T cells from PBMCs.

CDR3 sequence: CASSLSLGLAGYNEQFF. CDR3 nucleotide sequence: TGTGCCAGCAGTCTAAGCTTGGGACTAGCGGGCTACAATGAGCAGTTCTTC. The chain employs TRBV27 and TRBJ2-1; 12 bases are shared with TRBD2. The CDR3 length is 17 residues. From germline, CDR1 is MNHEY and CDR2 SMNVEV (reference sequence). V was clipped by 5 bases and J by 3 bases; unmatched bases: 8.